This is a list of T cell receptor beta chains from one sample in a study of T cell changes during pregnancy in multiple sclerosis. Profiling relied on immunoSEQ multiplex PCR, and the TCRdb table lists in-frame clones only, not all of them. The sample records some 14,000 clones, roughly 88% being singletons. Sequences were derived from CD8+ T cells from peripheral blood mononuclear cells, sampled after pregnancy. All receptors come from a female donor in good health, enrolled as a control in a pregnancy study. The CDR3 runs from the conserved cysteine through the conserved F or W. The order of the fields is V gene, D gene, J gene, clone size, CDR3 protein, CDR3 DNA. A D gene is named only where the DNA matches it firmly. Some rows mark clone size as missing; the rest say once, few, many or name a class of expanded clone.

TRBV28,TRBD2,TRBJ2-3,NA,CASSENSGGPGDTQYF,TGTGCCAGCAGTGAAAATAGCGGGGGGCCCGGAGATACGCAGTATTTT
TRBV4-3,TRBD1,TRBJ1-2,NA,CASSLSGTGGLWRYGYTF,TGCGCCAGCAGTCTATCCGGGACAGGGGGGCTGTGGCGCTATGGCTACACCTTC
TRBV19,TRBD2,TRBJ2-1,medium-sized,CALKGGKSYNEQFF,TGTGCCCTAAAGGGAGGGAAGTCCTACAATGAGCAGTTCTTC
TRBV19,NA,TRBJ1-1,once,CASSTTGNMNTEAFF,TGTGCCAGTAGTACCACAGGGAACATGAACACTGAAGCTTTCTTT
TRBV19,NA,TRBJ1-2,once,CATTSGGYGYTF,TGTGCCACGACGTCCGGGGGCTATGGCTACACCTTC
TRBV19,TRBD1,TRBJ1-5,NA,CASSGVGGIYQPQHF,TGTGCCAGTAGTGGGGTAGGGGGCATCTATCAGCCCCAGCATTTT
TRBV11-2,TRBD1,TRBJ1-1,NA,CASSSAGTGSTEAFF,TGTGCCAGCAGCTCCGCCGGGACAGGGAGCACTGAAGCTTTCTTT
TRBV5-6,NA,TRBJ1-4,once,CASSLSGWGGREKLFF,TGTGCCAGCAGCTTATCCGGCTGGGGCGGGAGAGAAAAACTGTTTTTT
TRBV25-1,NA,TRBJ2-1,NA,CASSGTLQFQFF,TGTGCCAGCAGTGGGACTCTGCAATTCCAGTTCTTC
TRBV5-8,NA,TRBJ2-2,NA,CASSHYTGELFF,TGTGCCAGCAGCCACTACACCGGGGAGCTGTTTTTT
TRBV27,NA,TRBJ2-1,NA,CASLALRSYNEQFF,TGTGCCAGCCTAGCGCTGCGCTCCTACAATGAGCAGTTCTTC
TRBV28,TRBD1,TRBJ2-3,NA,CASSPTGGIVTDTQYF,TGTGCCAGCAGCCCAACAGGGGGAATAGTAACAGATACGCAGTATTTT
TRBV6-5,TRBD1,TRBJ2-1,NA,CASSWGQGMVDEQFF,TGTGCCAGCAGTTGGGGACAGGGTATGGTGGATGAGCAGTTCTTC
TRBV7-9,NA,TRBJ1-3,NA,CASSSSGDSGNTIYF,TGTGCCAGCAGCTCCTCCGGGGACTCTGGAAACACCATATATTTT
TRBV7-9,NA,TRBJ1-2,NA,CASSLGQGYGDNGYTF,TGTGCCAGCAGCTTAGGGCAGGGTTATGGGGATAATGGCTACACCTTC
TRBV4-2,TRBD1,TRBJ2-7,NA,CASSQVGTGTYEQYF,TGTGCCAGCAGCCAAGTAGGGACAGGGACCTACGAGCAGTACTTC
TRBV6-4,NA,TRBJ2-2,NA,CASSDGTNTGELFF,TGTGCCAGCAGTGACGGGACAAACACCGGGGAGCTGTTTTTT
TRBV13,TRBD1,TRBJ2-7,NA,CASSARDREIYEQYF,TGTGCCAGCAGCGCCCGGGACAGGGAAATCTACGAGCAGTACTTC